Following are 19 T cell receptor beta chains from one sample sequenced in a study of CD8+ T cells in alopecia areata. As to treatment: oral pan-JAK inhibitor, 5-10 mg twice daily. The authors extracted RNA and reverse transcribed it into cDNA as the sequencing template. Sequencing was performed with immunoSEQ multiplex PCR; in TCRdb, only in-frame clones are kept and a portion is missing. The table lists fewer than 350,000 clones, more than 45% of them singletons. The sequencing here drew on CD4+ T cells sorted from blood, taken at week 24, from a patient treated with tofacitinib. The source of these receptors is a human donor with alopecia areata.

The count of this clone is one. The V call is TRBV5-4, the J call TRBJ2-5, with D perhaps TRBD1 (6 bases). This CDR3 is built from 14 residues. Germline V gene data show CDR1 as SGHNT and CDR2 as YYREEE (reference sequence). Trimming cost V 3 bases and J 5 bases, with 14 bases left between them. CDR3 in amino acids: CASSYGQTEETQYF. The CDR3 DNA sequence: TGTGCCAGCAGCTACGGACAGACCGAGGAGACCCAGTACTTC.

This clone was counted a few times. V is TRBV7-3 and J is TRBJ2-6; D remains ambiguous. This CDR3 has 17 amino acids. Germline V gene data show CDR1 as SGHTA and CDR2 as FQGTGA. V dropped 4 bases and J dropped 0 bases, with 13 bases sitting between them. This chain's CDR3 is CASSSVGSSSGANVLTF. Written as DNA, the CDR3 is TGTGCCAGCAGCTCGGTTGGCAGCTCCTCTGGGGCCAACGTCCTGACTTTC. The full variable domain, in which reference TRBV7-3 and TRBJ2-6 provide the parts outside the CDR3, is GAGVSQTPSNKVTEKGKYVELRCDPISGHTALYWYRQSLGQGPEFLIYFQGTGAADDSGLPNDRFFAVRPEGSVSTLKIQRTERGDSAVYLCASSSVGSSSGANVLTFGAGSRLTVL.

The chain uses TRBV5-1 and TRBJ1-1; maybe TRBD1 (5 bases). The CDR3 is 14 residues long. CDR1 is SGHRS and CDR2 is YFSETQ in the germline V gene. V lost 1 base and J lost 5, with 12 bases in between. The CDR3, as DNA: TGCGCCAGCAGCTTGCCCCAGGGCAGGACTGAAGCTTTCTTT. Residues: CASSLPQGRTEAFF.

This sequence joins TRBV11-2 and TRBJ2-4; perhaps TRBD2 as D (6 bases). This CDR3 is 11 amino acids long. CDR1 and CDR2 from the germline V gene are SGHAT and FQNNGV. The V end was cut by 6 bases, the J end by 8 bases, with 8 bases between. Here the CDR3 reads CASSAGHIQYF. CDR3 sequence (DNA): TGTGCCAGCAGTGCGGGACACATTCAGTACTTC.

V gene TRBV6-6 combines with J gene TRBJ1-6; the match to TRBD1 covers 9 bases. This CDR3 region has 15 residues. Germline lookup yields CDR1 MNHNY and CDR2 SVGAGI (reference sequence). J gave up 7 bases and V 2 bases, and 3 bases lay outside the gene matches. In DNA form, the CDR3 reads TGTGCCAGCAGTTACCGACAGGGGGGAAATTCACCCCTCCACTTT. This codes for CASSYRQGGNSPLHF.

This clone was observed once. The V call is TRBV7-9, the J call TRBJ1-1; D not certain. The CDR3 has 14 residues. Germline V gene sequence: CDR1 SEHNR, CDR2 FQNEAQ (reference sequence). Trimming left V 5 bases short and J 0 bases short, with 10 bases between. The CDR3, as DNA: TGTGCCAGCAGCCCGAGTAGAATGAACACTGAAGCTTTCTTT. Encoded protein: CASSPSRMNTEAFF.

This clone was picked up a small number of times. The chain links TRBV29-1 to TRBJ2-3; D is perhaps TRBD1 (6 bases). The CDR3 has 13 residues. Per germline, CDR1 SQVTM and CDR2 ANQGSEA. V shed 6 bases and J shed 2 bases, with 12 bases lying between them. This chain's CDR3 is CSVRGQATDTQYF. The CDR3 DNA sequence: TGCAGCGTCAGGGGCCAGGCCACAGATACGCAGTATTTT.

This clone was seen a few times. The DNA for the CDR3 is TGTGCCAGTAGAACCGGGACAGATAAAAACATTCAGTACTTC. Encoded protein: CASRTGTDKNIQYF. The chain carries TRBV19 and TRBJ2-4; 7 positions agree with TRBD1. This CDR3 region has 14 residues. J was trimmed by 4 bases and V by 6 bases; bases with no gene match: 6. Germline V gene data show CDR1 as LNHDA and CDR2 as SQIVND (reference sequence).

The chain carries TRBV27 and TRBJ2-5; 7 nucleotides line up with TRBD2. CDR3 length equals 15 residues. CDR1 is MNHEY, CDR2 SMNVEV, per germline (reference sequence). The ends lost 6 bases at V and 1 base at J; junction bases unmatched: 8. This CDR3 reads CASRGGATTQETQYF. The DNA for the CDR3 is TGTGCCAGCAGGGGAGGGGCAACTACCCAAGAGACCCAGTACTTC.

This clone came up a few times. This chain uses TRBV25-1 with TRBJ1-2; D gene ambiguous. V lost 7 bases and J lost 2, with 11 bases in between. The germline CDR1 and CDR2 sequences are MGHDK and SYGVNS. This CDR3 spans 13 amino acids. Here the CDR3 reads CASKGLANYGYTF. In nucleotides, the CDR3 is TGTGCCAGCAAAGGACTCGCAAACTATGGCTACACCTTC.

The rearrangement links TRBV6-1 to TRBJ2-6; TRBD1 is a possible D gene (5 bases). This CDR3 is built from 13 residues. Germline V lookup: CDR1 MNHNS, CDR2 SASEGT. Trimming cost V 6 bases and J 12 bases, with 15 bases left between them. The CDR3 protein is CASRAGFGGVLTF. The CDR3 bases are TGTGCCAGCAGAGCAGGGTTTGGCGGCGTCCTGACTTTC.

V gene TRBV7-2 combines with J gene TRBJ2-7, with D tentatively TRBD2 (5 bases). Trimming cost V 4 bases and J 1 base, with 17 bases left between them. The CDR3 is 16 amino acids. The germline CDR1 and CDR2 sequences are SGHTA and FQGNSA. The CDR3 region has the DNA TGTGCCAGCAGCTCCTTAGTAGGCAGACTATCCTACGAGCAGTACTTC. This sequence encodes CASSSLVGRLSYEQYF.

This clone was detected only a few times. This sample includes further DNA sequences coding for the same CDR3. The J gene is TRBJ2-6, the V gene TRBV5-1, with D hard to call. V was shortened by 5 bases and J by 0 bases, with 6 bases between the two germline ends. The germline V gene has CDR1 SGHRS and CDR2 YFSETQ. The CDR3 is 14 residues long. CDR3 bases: TGCGCCAGCAGTCCGAGCTCTGGGGCCAACGTCCTGACTTTC. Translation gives CASSPSSGANVLTF.

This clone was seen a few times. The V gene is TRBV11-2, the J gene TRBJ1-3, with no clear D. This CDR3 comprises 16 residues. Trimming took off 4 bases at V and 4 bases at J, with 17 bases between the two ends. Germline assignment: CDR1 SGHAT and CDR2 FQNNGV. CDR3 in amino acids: CASSSFPSGSGNTIYF. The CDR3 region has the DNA TGTGCCAGCAGCTCCTTCCCCTCCGGCTCCGGAAACACCATATATTTT.

Here the CDR3 reads CASSFRRGGKETQYF. The CDR3 nucleotides are TGTGCCAGCAGTTTTCGGCGGGGGGGTAAAGAGACCCAGTACTTC. J is TRBJ2-5 and V is TRBV28; 9 nucleotides match TRBD2. The ends lost 3 bases at V and 3 bases at J; junction bases unmatched: 5. The germline CDR1 and CDR2 sequences are MDHEN and SYDVKM. The CDR3 has 15 amino acids.

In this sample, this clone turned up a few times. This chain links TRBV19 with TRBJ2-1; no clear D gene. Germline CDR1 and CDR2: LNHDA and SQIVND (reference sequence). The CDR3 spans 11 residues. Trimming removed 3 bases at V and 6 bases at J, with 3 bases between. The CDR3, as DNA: TGTGCCAGTAGTATGCCCAATGAGCAGTTCTTC. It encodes CASSMPNEQFF.

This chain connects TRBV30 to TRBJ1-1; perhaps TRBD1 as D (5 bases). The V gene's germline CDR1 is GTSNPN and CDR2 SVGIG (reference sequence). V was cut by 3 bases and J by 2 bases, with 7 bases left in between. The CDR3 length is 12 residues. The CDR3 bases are TGTGCCTGGAGAGACAGTAACACTGAAGCTTTCTTT. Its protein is CAWRDSNTEAFF.

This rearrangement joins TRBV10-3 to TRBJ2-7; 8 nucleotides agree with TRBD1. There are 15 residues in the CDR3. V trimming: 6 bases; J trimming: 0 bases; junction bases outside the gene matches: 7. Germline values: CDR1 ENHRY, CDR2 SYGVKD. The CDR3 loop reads CAISPDRGSSYEQYF. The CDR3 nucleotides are TGTGCCATCAGCCCCGACAGGGGAAGCTCCTACGAGCAGTACTTC.

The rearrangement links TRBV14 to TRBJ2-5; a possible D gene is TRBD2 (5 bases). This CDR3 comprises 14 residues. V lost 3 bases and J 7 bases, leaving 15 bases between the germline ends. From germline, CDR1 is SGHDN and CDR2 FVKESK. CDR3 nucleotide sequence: TGTGCCAGCAGCCAGGAGGACCCACCGGGGACCCAGTACTTC. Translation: CASSQEDPPGTQYF.